The sample holds one count of the clone carrying this TCR beta chain. The junction differs from germline at one of its ends, possibly a read error. The germline V gene encodes CDR1 LNHDA and CDR2 SQIVND (reference sequence). The CDR3 has 15 residues. Patients selected for sequencing had displayed CD8+CD57+ cell expansion by flow cytometry. The data stem from a study of CD8+CD57+ T cells in acquired aplastic anemia. TCR beta VDJ and CDR3 profiling used genomic DNA as template. One entry per CDR3 protein results from TCRdb running MiXCR on the reads. The repertoire consists of under 350,000 distinct CDR3 sequences, with roughly 59% occurring once and the leading ten covering roughly 1.2%.

Specimen: sorted CD4+, CD8+, or CD8+CD57+ T cells (not recorded which) from PBMCs. The clonotype originates from a human donor with aplastic anemia. The rearrangement uses TRBV19 and TRBJ1-3; D not resolved. DNA of the CDR3: TGTGCCAGTAGCACCGTCCTAATCTCTGGAAACACCATGTATTTT. Translation: CASSTVLISGNTMYF.